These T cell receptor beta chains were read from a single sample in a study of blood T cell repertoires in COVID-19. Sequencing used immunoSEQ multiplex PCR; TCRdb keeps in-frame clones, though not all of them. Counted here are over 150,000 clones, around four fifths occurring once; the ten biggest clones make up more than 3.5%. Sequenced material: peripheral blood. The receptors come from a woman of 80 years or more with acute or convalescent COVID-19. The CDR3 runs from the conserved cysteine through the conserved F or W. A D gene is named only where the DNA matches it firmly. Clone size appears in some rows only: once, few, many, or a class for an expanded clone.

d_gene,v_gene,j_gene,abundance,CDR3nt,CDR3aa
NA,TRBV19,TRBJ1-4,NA,TGTGCCAGTAACTTTCCCGGGTCCGGTAATGAAAAACTGTTTTTT,CASNFPGSGNEKLFF
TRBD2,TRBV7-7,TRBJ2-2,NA,TGTGCCAGCAGCGTCCTAGCGGGAAGAGACACCGGGGAGCTGTTTTTT,CASSVLAGRDTGELFF
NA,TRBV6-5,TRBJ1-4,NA,TGTGCCAGCAGTTACCCACGGAGGGGTGAAAAACTGTTTTTT,CASSYPRRGEKLFF
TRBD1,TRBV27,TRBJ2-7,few,TGTGCCAGCAGTTTTGGGACAGGGAGATACGAGCAGTACTTC,CASSFGTGRYEQYF
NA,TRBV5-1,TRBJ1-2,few,TGCGCCAGCAGCTCGGGTCGGGGTGATGGCTACACCTTC,CASSSGRGDGYTF
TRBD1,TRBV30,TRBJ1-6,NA,TGTGCCTGGAGTGTATCGACAGGGTATAATTCACCCCTCCACTTT,CAWSVSTGYNSPLHF
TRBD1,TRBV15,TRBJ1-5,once,TGTGCCACCAGCAGAGATGTAGGTCAGGGGGCCCAGCATTTT,CATSRDVGQGAQHF
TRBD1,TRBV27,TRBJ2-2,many,TGTGCCAGCAGGAGCATTTTACGGGAAGGGGGCGCGTGGAACACCGGGGAGCTGTTTTTT,CASRSILREGGAWNTGELFF
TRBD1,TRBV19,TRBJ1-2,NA,TGTGCCAGTAGTGGACCGGGACAGGGGGGCTATGGCTACACCTTC,CASSGPGQGGYGYTF
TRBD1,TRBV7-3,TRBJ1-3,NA,TGTGCCAGCAGCCTGACACAGGGGTCTGGAAACACCATATATTTT,CASSLTQGSGNTIYF
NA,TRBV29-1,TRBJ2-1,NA,TGCAGCGTTGACGCCCTCCCAGGGTCGTTGAGCTCCTACAATGAGCAGTTCTTC,CSVDALPGSLSSYNEQFF
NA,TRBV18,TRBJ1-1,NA,TGTGCCAGCTCACCATCGGGGAGAATTATGAACACTGAAGCTTTCTTT,CASSPSGRIMNTEAFF
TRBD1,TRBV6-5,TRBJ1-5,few,TGTGCCAGCAGCAGGAGACAGGGGGTTAATCAGCCCCAGCATTTT,CASSRRQGVNQPQHF
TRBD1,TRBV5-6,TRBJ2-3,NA,TGTGCCAGCAGCCTTATAACGACAGGGGCCAATACAGATACGCAGTATTTT,CASSLITTGANTDTQYF
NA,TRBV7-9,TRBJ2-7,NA,TGTGCCAGCAGCCGCCTACAGGGAATTCAGTACTTC,CASSRLQGIQYF
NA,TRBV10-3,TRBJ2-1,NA,TGTGCCATCAGCGGATGGGGACAATCGGATGAGCAGTTCTTC,CAISGWGQSDEQFF
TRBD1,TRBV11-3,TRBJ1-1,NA,TGTGCCAGCAGCCCCGACAGGGCTCACACTGAAGCTTTCTTT,CASSPDRAHTEAFF
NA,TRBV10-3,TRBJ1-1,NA,TGTGCCATCAGTGAGAGGGGTGGAGCGCTAGACACTGAAGCTTTCTTT,CAISERGGALDTEAFF
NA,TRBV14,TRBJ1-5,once,TGTGCCAGCAGCCTAGGGGTTCAGCCCCAGCATTTT,CASSLGVQPQHF
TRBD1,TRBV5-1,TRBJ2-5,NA,TGCGCCAGCAGCCCGGGACAGGGGGCAGAGACCCAGTACTTC,CASSPGQGAETQYF
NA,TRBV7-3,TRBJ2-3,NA,TGTGCCAGCAGCAACCCCAGCCGGAGGGGCACAGATACGCAGTATTTT,CASSNPSRRGTDTQYF
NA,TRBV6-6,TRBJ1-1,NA,TGTGCCAGCAGTCACAGGGACAACATGAACACTGAAGCTTTCTTT,CASSHRDNMNTEAFF
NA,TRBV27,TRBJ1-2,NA,TGTGCCAGCAGTTTCAAACCGGGGCAGGGACATCATGGCTACACCTTC,CASSFKPGQGHHGYTF
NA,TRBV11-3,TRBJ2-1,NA,TGTGCCAGCAGCTTATCTAGTAGTCAGGGGATGGATGAGCAGTTCTTC,CASSLSSSQGMDEQFF
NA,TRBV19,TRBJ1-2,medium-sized,TGTGCCAGTAGTATTCAGGGGCAAGACTATGGCTACACCTTC,CASSIQGQDYGYTF
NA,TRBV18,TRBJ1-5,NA,TGTGCCAGCTCACCCCAGGGGTACCAGCCCCAGCATTTT,CASSPQGYQPQHF
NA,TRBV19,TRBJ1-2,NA,TGTGCCAGTAGTATAGATTATTCGGCAGGCTTGAACTATGGCTACACCTTC,CASSIDYSAGLNYGYTF
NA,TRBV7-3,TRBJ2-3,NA,TGTGCCAGCAGCTTCCCCGGGAGGAGGGGGGGCACAGATACGCAGTATTTT,CASSFPGRRGGTDTQYF
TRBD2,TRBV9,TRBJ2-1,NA,TGTGCCAGCAGCCCAATGCCCGGGACTAGCGGGAGGGATGAGCAGTTCTTC,CASSPMPGTSGRDEQFF
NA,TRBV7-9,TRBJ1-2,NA,TGTGCCAGCAGCTTAGATTGGCAGGGCGGTGGCTACACCTTC,CASSLDWQGGGYTF
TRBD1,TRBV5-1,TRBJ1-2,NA,TGCGCCAGCAGCTCAGGGGGCGTGGGAAATGGCTACACCTTC,CASSSGGVGNGYTF
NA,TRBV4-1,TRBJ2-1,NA,TGCGCCAGCAGCCAAGATCCAGCCCGAGACCTAGTGAGTAATGAGCAGTTCTTC,CASSQDPARDLVSNEQFF
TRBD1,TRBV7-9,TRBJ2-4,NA,TGTGCCAGCAGCCACAACAGGGGGCAAAACATTCAGTACTTC,CASSHNRGQNIQYF
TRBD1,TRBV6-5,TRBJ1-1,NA,TGTGCCAGCAGTACCCTGGGACAGGATCTAAAGGCTTTCTTT,CASSTLGQDLKAFF
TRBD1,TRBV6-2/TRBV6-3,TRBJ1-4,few,TGTGCCAGCAGTTACGGCGACAGGGCAACTAATGAAAAACTGTTTTTT,CASSYGDRATNEKLFF
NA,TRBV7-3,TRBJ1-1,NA,TGTGCCAGCAGCTTAAGCGAACAGGACGTGAGTTTCTTT,CASSLSEQDVSFF
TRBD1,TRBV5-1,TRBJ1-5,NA,TGCGCCAGCAGCTTGGCTCCCGGGACAGAAAATAGCAATCAGCCCCAGCATTTT,CASSLAPGTENSNQPQHF
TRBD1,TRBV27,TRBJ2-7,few,TGTGCCAGCACTTCCGCCGGGACAGGGAGCTACGAGCAGTACTTC,CASTSAGTGSYEQYF
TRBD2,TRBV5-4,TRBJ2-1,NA,TGTGCCAGCAGCTTGGCGGGTAGCGGGAGTTTTAGAGAGCAGTTCTTC,CASSLAGSGSFREQFF
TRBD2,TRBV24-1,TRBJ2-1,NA,TGTGCCACCAGTGACAAACAGGGACTAGCGGGGTACAATGAGCAGTTCTTC,CATSDKQGLAGYNEQFF
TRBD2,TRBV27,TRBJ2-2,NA,TGTGCCAGCAGCAGTAGCGGGAGGATCACCGGGGAGCTGTTTTTT,CASSSSGRITGELFF
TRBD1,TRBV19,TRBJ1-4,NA,TGTGCCAGTAGTAGCCTCTCCGGGACAGCCCCTGAAAAACTGTTTTTT,CASSSLSGTAPEKLFF
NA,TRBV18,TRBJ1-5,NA,TGTGCCAGCTCACCACCGGGCCGCCCCACGGATCAGCCCCAGCATTTT,CASSPPGRPTDQPQHF
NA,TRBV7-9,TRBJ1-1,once,TGTGCCAGCAGCCTCCCCCCCGAAGCTTTCTTT,CASSLPPEAFF